This T cell receptor beta chain was observed in a study of T cell responses to AZD1222 COVID-19 vaccine. Sequencing used immunoSEQ multiplex PCR; TCRdb keeps in-frame clones, though not all of them. The data show approximately 99,000 clones, 90% to 95% seen once. In regard to this clone: Its antigen is not identified.

Points from the study as a whole: No day 14 peak samples; only post-peak repertoires were characterized. Unmutated regions of variants are reportedly targeted by nearly half of spike-specific TCRs. Among the donors, most were white British and more were female, and clonal diversity was possibly underestimated. Across spike, vaccine-associated CD4 TCRs were found, dominant at 160-218 and 743-854.

Trimming left V 5 bases short and J 5 bases short, with 9 bases between. From germline, CDR1 is ENHRY and CDR2 SYGVKD. The CDR3 has 13 residues. Sequences were derived from peripheral blood, sampled 28 days after the second AZD1222 dose. The chain joins TRBV10-3 to TRBJ2-2; no firm D call. This sequence was found in an adult who received the AZD1222 COVID-19 vaccine. The CDR3 is CAISPIRTGELFF. As DNA, the CDR3 is TGTGCCATCAGTCCCATCCGGACCGGGGAGCTGTTTTTT.